This entry lists 23 T cell receptor beta chains sequenced from one sample in a study of technical replicates of blood from several donors. Using immunoSEQ multiplex PCR, the repertoire was profiled, and TCRdb retains in-frame clones only, with some absent. The table lists 9,500 to 15,000 clones, roughly 80% of them singletons. The sample taken for sequencing was PBMCs. Receptor source: a human donor in good health.

The chain combines TRBV19 with TRBJ1-2; 8 nucleotides align to TRBD1. Per the germline V gene, CDR1 is LNHDA and CDR2 is SQIVND (reference sequence). J gave up 8 bases and V 7 bases, and 15 bases lay outside the gene matches. This CDR3 has 15 residues. The CDR3 bases are TGTGCCAGTACCGGTCGGACAGGGATCTATGGCGGCTACACCTTC. Translation gives CASTGRTGIYGGYTF.

The chain links TRBV5-8 to TRBJ2-3; 7 bases align to TRBD2. Per the germline V gene, CDR1 is SGHTS and CDR2 is YDEGEE. This CDR3 has 15 amino acids. J gave up 2 bases and V 0 bases, and 3 bases lay outside the gene matches. In DNA, the CDR3 is TGTGCCAGCAGCTTGGGCGGGAGCGTCACAGATACGCAGTATTTT. It specifies CASSLGGSVTDTQYF.

This clone has just one count. The gene calls are TRBV10-3 and TRBJ2-7, with a weak D call TRBD1 (5 bases). This CDR3 has 12 residues. V lost 8 bases and J 5 bases, leaving 13 bases between the germline ends. Per the germline V gene, CDR1 is ENHRY and CDR2 is SYGVKD. CDR3: CAIVGQSNEQYF. The CDR3 DNA is TGTGCCATCGTCGGACAAAGCAACGAGCAGTACTTC.

The sample holds one count of this clone. The rearrangement uses TRBV19 and TRBJ2-7; 13 bases match TRBD2. The CDR3 is 16 residues long. V trimming: 6 bases; J trimming: 0 bases; junction bases outside the gene matches: 5. Germline CDR1 LNHDA, CDR2 SQIVND (reference sequence). The CDR3 loop is CASRRTSGSPSYEQYF. In DNA form, the CDR3 reads TGTGCCAGTAGGAGGACTAGCGGGAGCCCCTCCTACGAGCAGTACTTC. Filled out from reference TRBV19 and TRBJ2-7, the complete variable domain reads DGGITQSPKYLFRKEGQNVTLSCEQNLNHDAMYWYRQDPGQGLRLIYYSQIVNDFQKGDIAEGYSVSREKKESFPLTVTSAQKNPTAFYLCASRRTSGSPSYEQYFGPGTRLTVT.

The V and J genes are TRBV6-6 and TRBJ2-7, with TRBD1 as a possible D gene (6 bases). The germline gives CDR1 MNHNY, CDR2 SVGAGI (reference sequence). Trimming left V 4 bases short and J 7 bases short, with 23 bases between. The CDR3 covers 16 residues. The CDR3 DNA follows: TGTGCCAGCAGTTCCCCGGACAGACCCTCTACAGATGAGCAGTACTTC. Translation: CASSSPDRPSTDEQYF.

The J gene is TRBJ2-7, the V gene TRBV5-8; TRBD1 agrees at 10 bases. Trimming at V came to 4 bases and at J to 6 bases, leaving 7 bases not matched to a gene. The CDR3 sequence is 14 residues long. The germline V gene has CDR1 SGHTS and CDR2 YDEGEE. The CDR3: CASSPRTGGREQYF. The CDR3 nucleotides read TGTGCCAGCAGCCCTCGGACAGGGGGACGCGAGCAGTACTTC.

This clone has a single count. The chain links TRBV2 to TRBJ1-1, with 10 bases aligning to TRBD1. The V gene end was trimmed by 10 bases and the J gene end by 8 bases; junction bases not matched to a gene: 7. The CDR3 sequence is 12 residues long. Germline CDR1 SNHLY, CDR2 FYNNEI. DNA of the CDR3: TGTGCCACCGCCTCGACAGGGGGCGAAGCTTTCTTT. It is translated as CATASTGGEAFF.

The chain carries TRBV7-6 and TRBJ2-1; 10 bases fit TRBD2. V was pared by 3 bases and J by 0 bases, with 2 bases of the junction left unmatched. The CDR3 runs 16 residues. Germline CDR1 is SGHVS and CDR2 is FNYEAQ. The DNA of the CDR3 is TGTGCCAGCAGCTTCTCTAGCGGGAGCTCCTACAATGAGCAGTTCTTC. As protein: CASSFSSGSSYNEQFF.

This chain uses TRBV2 with TRBJ2-2, with D perhaps matching TRBD2 (6 bases). The CDR3 length is 15 residues. With 5 bases removed from V and 2 bases from J, the gap between germline ends came to 12 bases. CDR1 is SNHLY and CDR2 is FYNNEI in the germline V gene. The CDR3 loop reads CASSLAGLNTGELFF. DNA of the CDR3: TGTGCCAGCAGTTTGGCGGGGCTCAACACCGGGGAGCTGTTTTTT.

The rearrangement joins TRBV2 to TRBJ1-5, with 9 bases that match TRBD1. The CDR3 runs 15 residues. The germline gives CDR1 SNHLY, CDR2 FYNNEI. V was pared by 3 bases and J by 6 bases, with 6 bases of the junction left unmatched. In DNA, the CDR3 is TGTGCCAGCAGTGAGTACACAGGGGGCGGTCAGCCCCAGCATTTT. This encodes CASSEYTGGGQPQHF.

The rearrangement uses TRBV7-2 and TRBJ2-3; D is undetermined. Trimming stripped 5 bases from V and 1 base from J, with 4 bases between. CDR3 length equals 12 residues. CDR1 is SGHTA, CDR2 FQGNSA, per germline. The CDR3 DNA reads TGTGCCAGCAGCCCTCGCACAGATACGCAGTATTTT. Translation: CASSPRTDTQYF. The variable domain in full, with the rest retrieved from reference TRBV7-2 and TRBJ2-3, is GAGVSQSPSNKVTEKGKDVELRCDPISGHTALYWYRQSLGQGLEFLIYFQGNSAPDKSGLPSDRFSAERTGGSVSTLTIQRTQQEDSAVYLCASSPRTDTQYFGPGTRLTVL.

The J gene is TRBJ2-3, the V gene TRBV6-5; the match to TRBD2 covers 15 bases. The germline CDR1 and CDR2 sequences are MNHEY and SVGAGI. V gave up 3 bases and J gave up 6 bases; unmatched junction bases: 1. This CDR3 has 15 amino acids. CDR3 sequence (DNA): TGTGCCAGCAGTTATGGGACTAGCGGGAGGGATACGCAGTATTTT. Translating it yields CASSYGTSGRDTQYF.

J is TRBJ2-2 and V is TRBV27; 8 bases align to TRBD2. The CDR3 is made up of 18 amino acids. Germline CDR1 MNHEY, CDR2 SMNVEV (reference sequence). V trimming: 6 bases; J trimming: 0 bases; junction bases outside the gene matches: 12. Written as DNA, the CDR3 is TGTGCCAGCAGCCGTCGGGTACTAGCGGCGTCGAACACCGGGGAGCTGTTTTTT. It yields the protein CASSRRVLAASNTGELFF.

The J gene is TRBJ2-2, the V gene TRBV5-1; TRBD2 agrees at 14 bases. CDR1 and CDR2 (germline): SGHRS, YFSETQ. The CDR3 has 19 amino acids. The V gene end was trimmed by 4 bases and the J gene end by 6 bases; junction bases not matched to a gene: 14. The DNA of the CDR3 is TGCGCCAGCAGCGCTAGGAGCCCGGGGACTAGCGGGAGTGCCGGGGAGCTGTTTTTT. Translated: CASSARSPGTSGSAGELFF.

V gene TRBV27 combines with J gene TRBJ2-5, with 8 bases identical to TRBD2. The CDR3 is 14 amino acids. With V trimmed by 2 bases and J by 5 bases, 4 bases remained unmatched. Germline CDR1 is MNHEY and CDR2 is SMNVEV (reference sequence). This chain's CDR3 is CASSLGLAYETQYF. The CDR3 coding sequence is TGTGCCAGCAGTTTAGGACTAGCTTACGAGACCCAGTACTTC.

The chain employs TRBV7-8 and TRBJ2-1, with D perhaps TRBD2 (5 bases). The CDR3 is made up of 16 amino acids. The germline V and J ends were trimmed by 3 bases and 0 bases, with 12 bases remaining between them. CDR1 is SGHVS, CDR2 FQNEAQ, per germline. The CDR3 coding sequence is TGTGCCAGCAGCTTTGTTGGGAGAGACTCCTACAATGAGCAGTTCTTC. Its translation: CASSFVGRDSYNEQFF.

V and J are TRBV10-2 and TRBJ1-2, with 7 bases lining up with TRBD1. CDR1 WSHSY and CDR2 SAAADI come from the germline V gene. Trimming took 2 bases from V and 7 from J; bases not matched to a gene: 7. This CDR3 has 14 amino acids. The CDR3 region is CASSERQGSGGYTF. CDR3 DNA sequence: TGCGCCAGCAGTGAGCGACAGGGATCGGGTGGCTACACCTTC.

This rearrangement joins TRBV2 to TRBJ1-1; tentatively, D is TRBD1 (5 bases). This CDR3 region has 17 residues. Trimming shortened V by 1 base and J by 5 bases, and 20 bases separated the two germline ends. Germline CDR1 and CDR2: SNHLY and FYNNEI. CDR3 coding DNA: TGTGCCAGCAGTGAAGTCGCGGGGGGGAGGGGAGGAACTGAAGCTTTCTTT. Translation gives CASSEVAGGRGGTEAFF.

V gene TRBV27 combines with J gene TRBJ1-2; 8 bases are a match to TRBD1. V dropped 6 bases and J dropped 2; count of bases not matched to a gene: 8. Germline V CDR1 and CDR2: MNHEY, SMNVEV (reference sequence). The CDR3 spans 15 residues. CDR3: CASRPGTGVNYGYTF. For the CDR3, the DNA is TGTGCCAGCAGACCCGGGACAGGCGTAAACTATGGCTACACCTTC.

This clone was recorded a few times. The chain carries TRBV4-1 and TRBJ1-5; D is perhaps TRBD1 (5 bases). Germline CDR1 and CDR2: MGHRA and YSYEKL. The CDR3 has 15 amino acids. V shed 4 bases and J shed 2 bases, with 12 bases lying between them. In nucleotides, the CDR3 is TGCGCCAGCAGCCCAGGGTTTCTCGGCAATCAGCCCCAGCATTTT. Protein: CASSPGFLGNQPQHF.

This chain links TRBV19 with TRBJ1-2; no definite D call. V was cut by 3 bases and J by 1 base, with 21 bases left in between. The germline gives CDR1 LNHDA, CDR2 SQIVND (reference sequence). This CDR3 has 18 amino acids. CDR3 loop: CASSIATEPPSINYGYTF. The CDR3 DNA follows: TGTGCCAGTAGTATCGCGACGGAGCCACCCTCGATTAACTATGGCTACACCTTC.

The genes are TRBV19 and TRBJ1-1; 9 bases are a match to TRBD1. Looked up from germline, CDR1 is LNHDA and CDR2 is SQIVND (reference sequence). The junction had 8 bases not matched to a gene; V was cut back by 3 bases and J by 3 bases. The CDR3 extends over 16 amino acids. The CDR3 DNA follows: TGTGCCAGTAGTATCTCGGCGACAGGGGGTGACACTGAAGCTTTCTTT. It codes for CASSISATGGDTEAFF.

This chain uses TRBV5-6 with TRBJ2-3; D call uncertain. V lost 6 bases to trimming and J lost 1 base, with 6 bases between them. This CDR3 has 12 amino acids. CDR1 and CDR2 (germline): SGHDT, YYEEEE. The CDR3 loop reads CASTTGTDTQYF. DNA for the CDR3: TGTGCCAGCACGACTGGCACAGATACGCAGTATTTT.